This passage covers 6 T cell receptor beta chains from one sample sequenced in a study of T cell responses to AZD1222 COVID-19 vaccine. Some clones are missing from TCRdb's copy, which holds only in-frame ones; the method was immunoSEQ multiplex PCR. Here the sample spans approximately 160,000 clones, 90% to 95% being singletons. Sequencing was performed on peripheral blood, taken on day 0 of AZD1222 vaccination. These receptors were taken from an adult in good health.

The J gene is TRBJ2-2, the V gene TRBV4-3; 7 nucleotides agree with TRBD2. The CDR3 extends over 15 amino acids. From germline, CDR1 is LGHNA and CDR2 YSLEER. With V trimmed by 6 bases and J by 1 base, 5 bases remained unmatched. CDR3 nucleotide sequence: TGCGCCAGCAGTCTGGCGGGGGAGAACACCGGGGAGCTGTTTTTT. Residues: CASSLAGENTGELFF.

The rearrangement joins TRBV2 to TRBJ2-5; 7 bases are a match to TRBD1. The CDR3 length is 14 residues. Germline loops: CDR1 SNHLY, CDR2 FYNNEI. With 6 bases clipped from V and 5 bases from J, the junction kept 9 bases outside the gene matches. CDR3 loop: CASRAGGSPETQYF. CDR3 DNA sequence: TGTGCCAGCAGAGCAGGGGGAAGCCCGGAGACCCAGTACTTC.

With respect to this clone: Additional DNA sequences in this sample encode the identical CDR3. The gene calls are TRBV3-1 (or the pseudogene TRBV3-2) and TRBJ1-3, with a tentative D call TRBD1 (5 bases). Germline assignment: CDR1 LGHDT and CDR2 YNNKEL (reference sequence). Trimming shortened V by 3 bases and J by 3 bases, and 6 bases separated the two germline ends. This CDR3 has 13 amino acids. The CDR3 loop reads CASSQGVGNTIYF. The DNA for the CDR3 is TGTGCCAGCAGCCAGGGGGTTGGAAACACCATATATTTT.

DNA for the CDR3: TGTGCCAGCAGCTTTGGGGGAGGCCCACAGTTCTTC. Its translation is CASSFGGGPQFF. The chain couples TRBV5-6 to TRBJ2-1, with a weak D call TRBD2 (6 bases). Trimming cost V 2 bases and J 13 bases, with 13 bases left between them. The CDR3 consists of 12 residues. The germline V gene has CDR1 SGHDT and CDR2 YYEEEE.

The chain combines TRBV12-5 with TRBJ1-5, with D hard to call. The V and J ends lost 5 bases and 7 bases respectively, with 9 bases between them. Germline CDR1 LGHNT, CDR2 FRNRAP. The CDR3 contains 12 residues. The CDR3 DNA sequence: TGTGCTAGTGGTCTCCCCGGCCAGCCCCAGCATTTT. This translates into CASGLPGQPQHF.

The J gene is TRBJ2-1, the V gene TRBV18, with a tentative D call TRBD1 (5 bases). V gave up 4 bases and J gave up 8 bases, with 12 bases separating them. The CDR3 runs to 13 residues. Germline lookup yields CDR1 KGHSH and CDR2 LQKENI. In DNA, the CDR3 is TGTGCCAGCTCACGGGATCAAGGGGATGAGCAGTTCTTC. It encodes CASSRDQGDEQFF.